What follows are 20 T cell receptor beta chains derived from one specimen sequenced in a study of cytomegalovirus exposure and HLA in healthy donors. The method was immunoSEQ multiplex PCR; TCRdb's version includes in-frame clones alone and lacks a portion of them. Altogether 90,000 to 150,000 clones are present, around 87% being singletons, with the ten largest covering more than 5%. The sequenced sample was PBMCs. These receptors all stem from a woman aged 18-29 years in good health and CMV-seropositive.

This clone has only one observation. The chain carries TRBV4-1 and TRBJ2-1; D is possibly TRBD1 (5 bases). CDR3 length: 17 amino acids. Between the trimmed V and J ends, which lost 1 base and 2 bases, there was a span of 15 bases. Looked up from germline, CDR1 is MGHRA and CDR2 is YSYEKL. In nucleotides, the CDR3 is TGCGCCAGCAGCCAAGGGGCGGCAGGGTGGACCTACAATGAGCAGTTCTTC. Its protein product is CASSQGAAGWTYNEQFF.

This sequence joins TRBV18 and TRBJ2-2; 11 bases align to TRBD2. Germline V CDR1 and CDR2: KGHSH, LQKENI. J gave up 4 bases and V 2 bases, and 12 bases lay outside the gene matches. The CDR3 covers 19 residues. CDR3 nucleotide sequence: TGTGCCAGCTCACCAGGGGAGAATAGCGGGGGGGCGGGCACCGGGGAGCTGTTTTTT. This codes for CASSPGENSGGAGTGELFF.

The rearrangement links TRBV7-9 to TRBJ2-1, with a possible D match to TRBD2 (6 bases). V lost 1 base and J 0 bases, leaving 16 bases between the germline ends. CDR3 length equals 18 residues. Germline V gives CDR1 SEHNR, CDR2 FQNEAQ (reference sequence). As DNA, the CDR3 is TGTGCCAGCAGCTTAGTAAACCTAGTCGGGGGCTCCTACAATGAGCAGTTCTTC. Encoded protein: CASSLVNLVGGSYNEQFF. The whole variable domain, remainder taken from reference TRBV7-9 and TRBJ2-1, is DTGVSQNPRHKITKRGQNVTFRCDPISEHNRLYWYRQTLGQGPEFLTYFQNEAQLEKSRLLSDRFSAERPKGSFSTLEIQRTEQGDSAMYLCASSLVNLVGGSYNEQFFGPGTRLTVL.

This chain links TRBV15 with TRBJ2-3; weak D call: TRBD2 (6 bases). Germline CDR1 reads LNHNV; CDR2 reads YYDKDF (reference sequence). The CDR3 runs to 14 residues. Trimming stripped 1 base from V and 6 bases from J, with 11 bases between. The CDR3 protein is CATSRGEVVDTQYF. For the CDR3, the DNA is TGTGCCACCAGCAGAGGGGAGGTGGTTGATACGCAGTATTTT.

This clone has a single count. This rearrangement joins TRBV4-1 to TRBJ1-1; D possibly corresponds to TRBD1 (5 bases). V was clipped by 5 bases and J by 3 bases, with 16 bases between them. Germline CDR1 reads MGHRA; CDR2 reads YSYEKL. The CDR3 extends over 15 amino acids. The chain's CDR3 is CASSTQKAGHTEAFF. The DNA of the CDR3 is TGCGCCAGCAGCACGCAAAAGGCAGGGCACACTGAAGCTTTCTTT.

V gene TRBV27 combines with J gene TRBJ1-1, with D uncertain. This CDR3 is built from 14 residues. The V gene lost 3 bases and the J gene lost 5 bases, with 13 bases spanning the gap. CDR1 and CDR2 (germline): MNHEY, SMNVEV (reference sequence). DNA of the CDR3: TGTGCCAGCAGTTTGTCTCAAGACAAGACTGAAGCTTTCTTT. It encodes CASSLSQDKTEAFF.

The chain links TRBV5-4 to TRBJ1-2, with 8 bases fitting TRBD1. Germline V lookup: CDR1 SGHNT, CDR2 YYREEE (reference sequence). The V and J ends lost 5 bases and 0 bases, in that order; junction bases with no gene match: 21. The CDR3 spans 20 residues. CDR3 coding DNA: TGTGCCAGCAGACCCTTGACAGGGGCCGCCGACCCCAAATCTAACTATGGCTACACCTTC. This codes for CASRPLTGAADPKSNYGYTF.

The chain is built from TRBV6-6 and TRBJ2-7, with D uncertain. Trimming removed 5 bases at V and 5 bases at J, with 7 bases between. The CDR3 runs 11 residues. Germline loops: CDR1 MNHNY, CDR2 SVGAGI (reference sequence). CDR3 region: CASSPSHEQYF. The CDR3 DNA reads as TGTGCCAGCAGTCCTTCCCACGAGCAGTACTTC.

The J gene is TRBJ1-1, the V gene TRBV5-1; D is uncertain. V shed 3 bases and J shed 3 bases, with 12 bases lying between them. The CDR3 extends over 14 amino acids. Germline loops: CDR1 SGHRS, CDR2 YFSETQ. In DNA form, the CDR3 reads TGCGCCAGCAGCTCGCGGGGTGGGGACACTGAAGCTTTCTTT. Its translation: CASSSRGGDTEAFF.

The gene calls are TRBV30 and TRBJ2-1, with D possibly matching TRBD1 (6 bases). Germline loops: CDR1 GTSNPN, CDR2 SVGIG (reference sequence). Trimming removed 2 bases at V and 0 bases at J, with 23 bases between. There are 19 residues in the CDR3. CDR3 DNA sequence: TGTGCCTGGAGTCCCCCCCCGTTTTGGGGGCCCAGCTCCTACAATGAGCAGTTCTTC. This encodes CAWSPPPFWGPSSYNEQFF.

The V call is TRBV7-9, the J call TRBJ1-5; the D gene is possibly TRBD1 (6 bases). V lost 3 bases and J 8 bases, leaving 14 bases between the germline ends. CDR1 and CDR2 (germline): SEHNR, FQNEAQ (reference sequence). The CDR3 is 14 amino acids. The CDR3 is CASSFTGSAEPQHF. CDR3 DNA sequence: TGTGCCAGCAGCTTTACAGGGAGCGCAGAGCCCCAGCATTTT.

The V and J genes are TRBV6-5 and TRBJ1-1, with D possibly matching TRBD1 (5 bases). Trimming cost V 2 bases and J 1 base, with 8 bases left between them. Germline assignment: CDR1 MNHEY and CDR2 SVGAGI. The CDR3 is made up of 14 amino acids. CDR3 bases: TGTGCCAGCAGTTACGGACACCAGAACACTGAAGCTTTCTTT. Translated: CASSYGHQNTEAFF.

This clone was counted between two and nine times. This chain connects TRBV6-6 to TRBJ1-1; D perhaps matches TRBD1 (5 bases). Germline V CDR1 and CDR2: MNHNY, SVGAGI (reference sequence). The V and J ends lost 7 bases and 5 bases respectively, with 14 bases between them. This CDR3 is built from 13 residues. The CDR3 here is CASTPAGWTEAFF. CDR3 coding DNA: TGTGCCAGCACCCCAGCAGGGTGGACTGAAGCTTTCTTT.

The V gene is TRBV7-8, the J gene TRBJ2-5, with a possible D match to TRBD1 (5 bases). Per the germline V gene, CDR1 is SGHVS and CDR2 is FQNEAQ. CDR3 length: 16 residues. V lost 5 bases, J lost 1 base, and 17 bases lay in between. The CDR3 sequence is CASSPSPAGIQETQYF. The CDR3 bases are TGTGCCAGCAGCCCTAGTCCGGCAGGGATCCAAGAGACCCAGTACTTC.

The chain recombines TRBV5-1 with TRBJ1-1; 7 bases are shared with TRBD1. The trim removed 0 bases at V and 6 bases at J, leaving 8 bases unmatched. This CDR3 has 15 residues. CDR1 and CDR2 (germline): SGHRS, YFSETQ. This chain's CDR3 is CASSLAYRGEPEAFF. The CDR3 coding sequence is TGCGCCAGCAGCTTGGCCTACAGGGGCGAACCTGAAGCTTTCTTT.

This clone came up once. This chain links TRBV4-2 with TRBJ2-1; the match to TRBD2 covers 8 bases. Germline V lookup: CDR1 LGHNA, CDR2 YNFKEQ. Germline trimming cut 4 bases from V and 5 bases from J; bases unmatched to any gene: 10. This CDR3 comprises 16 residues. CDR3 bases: TGTGCCAGCAGCCCCCTACAACTAGCGGAGAACAATGAGCAGTTCTTC. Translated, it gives CASSPLQLAENNEQFF.

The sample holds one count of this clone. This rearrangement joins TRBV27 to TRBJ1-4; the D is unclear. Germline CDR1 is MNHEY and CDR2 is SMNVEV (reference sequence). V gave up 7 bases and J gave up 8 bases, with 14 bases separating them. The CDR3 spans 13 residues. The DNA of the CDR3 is TGTGCCAGCACCCGGCCCGTGAGGGAAAAACTGTTTTTT. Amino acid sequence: CASTRPVREKLFF.

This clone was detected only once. The CDR3 sequence: CATSRQGAYSGNTIYF. The CDR3 DNA sequence: TGTGCCACCAGCAGACAGGGGGCCTACTCTGGAAACACCATATATTTT. The V call is TRBV15, the J call TRBJ1-3; 8 positions match TRBD1. CDR1 is LNHNV, CDR2 YYDKDF, per germline (reference sequence). V trimming: 2 bases; J trimming: 0 bases; junction bases outside the gene matches: 3. The CDR3 is 16 amino acids.

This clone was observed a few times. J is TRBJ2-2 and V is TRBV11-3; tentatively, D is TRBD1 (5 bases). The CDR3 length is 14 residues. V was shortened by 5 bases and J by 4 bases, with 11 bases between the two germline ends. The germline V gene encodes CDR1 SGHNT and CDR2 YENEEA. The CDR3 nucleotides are TGTGCCAGCAGCCCTACAGGCCCCACCGGGGAGCTGTTTTTT. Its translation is CASSPTGPTGELFF.

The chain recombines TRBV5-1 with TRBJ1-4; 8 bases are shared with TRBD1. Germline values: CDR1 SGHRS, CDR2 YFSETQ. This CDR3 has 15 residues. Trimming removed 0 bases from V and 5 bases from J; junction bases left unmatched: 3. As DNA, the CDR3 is TGCGCCAGCAGCTTGGGGGGGACAGGAAATGAAAAACTGTTTTTT. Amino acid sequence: CASSLGGTGNEKLFF.